The subject of this entry is one T cell receptor beta chain. These data are taken from a study of human versus mouse CDR3 diversity and MHC coevolution. Trimming took 4 bases from V and 4 from J; bases not matched to a gene: 7. The CDR3 length is 17 residues. The germline V gene encodes CDR1 SGDLS and CDR2 YYNGEE. TCRdb's table, derived via immunoSEQ multiplex PCR, lists solely in-frame clones and lacks some. The table includes just under 60,000 clones, roughly 94% detected once. This sequence joins TRBV9 and TRBJ2-2; 13 bases map to TRBD2. Sequencing used naive CD4+ T cells from blood. The subset denotes: CD45RO-negative CD62L-positive naive CD4 T cells. This TCR derives from a person in their sixties or seventies in good health. CDR3 in DNA: TGTGCCAGCAGCCCAGGGGGACTAGCGGGAAGCACCGGGGAGCTGTTTTTT. Protein: CASSPGGLAGSTGELFF.